Listed below are T cell receptor beta chains from one sample, sequenced in a study of T-cell memory formation after mild COVID-19. TCRdb independently ran MiXCR on the 5' RACE reads; one entry per CDR3 protein. This repertoire shows over 350,000 distinct CDR3 sequences, more than 20% found once; its top ten account for 7% to 9.5%. The sequenced sample consisted of PBMCs or a T cell subset sorted from them (not recorded which). The receptor source for this set is an adult woman who had mild COVID-19 (a few samples of this study predate the infection). Cell type and time point are not known. CDR3s include the opening cysteine and the closing phenylalanine or tryptophan.

j_gene: TRBJ2-3
v_gene: TRBV6-6
CDR3aa: CASSKGAGGPNTQYF

j_gene: TRBJ2-1
v_gene: TRBV5-1
CDR3aa: CASSLSEDEQFF

j_gene: TRBJ1-1
v_gene: TRBV10-2
CDR3aa: CASQGWGTEAFF

j_gene: TRBJ1-2
v_gene: TRBV30
CDR3aa: CAWSVQGSGQVYGYTF

j_gene: TRBJ1-1
v_gene: TRBV7-3
CDR3aa: CASSRDDQLAEAFF

j_gene: TRBJ2-1
v_gene: TRBV14
CDR3aa: CASSQLGNEQFF

j_gene: TRBJ2-7
v_gene: TRBV29-1
CDR3aa: CSVPSGGGSYEQYF

j_gene: TRBJ1-5
v_gene: TRBV6-5
CDR3aa: CASSWGTGNNQPQHF

j_gene: TRBJ1-1
v_gene: TRBV7-9
CDR3aa: CASSFTGGFEAFF

j_gene: TRBJ2-2
v_gene: TRBV24-1
CDR3aa: CATSVGGANTGELFF

j_gene: TRBJ1-1
v_gene: TRBV7-9
CDR3aa: CASSSSGRGNTEAFF

j_gene: TRBJ1-2
v_gene: TRBV7-2
CDR3aa: CASSLAHAGGGNYGYTF

j_gene: TRBJ2-1
v_gene: TRBV20-1
CDR3aa: CSAHGLGQGEQFF

j_gene: TRBJ2-4
v_gene: TRBV29-1
CDR3aa: CSVSTKNIQYF

j_gene: TRBJ1-3
v_gene: TRBV6-6
CDR3aa: CASSYFLRDRGDTIYF

j_gene: TRBJ2-7
v_gene: TRBV4-3
CDR3aa: CASSQEDRSSSYEQYF

j_gene: TRBJ2-3
v_gene: TRBV29-1
CDR3aa: CSVTSGRAIPDADTQYF